The 14 T cell receptor beta chains given below trace back to one sample, sequenced in a study of T cell clonality in common variable immunodeficiency. Regarding the study as a whole: Reportedly, TCR beta sequences from common variable immunodeficiency showed fewer deletions and N-nucleotide insertions.

Profiled with immunoSEQ multiplex PCR; TCRdb holds only in-frame clones, not every one. Recorded here are more than 7,000 clones, with no singletons, and the ten leading clones hold 5.1%. Antigens of these TCRs are unknown. Sequenced input: peripheral blood mononuclear cells. The receptors shown here come from a human donor with common variable immunodeficiency.

There are a few counts of this clone. The CDR3 bases that were read are TGTGCCAGTAGCCCACCTGCCCCAACAGGGAACACTGAA. Its protein is CASSPPAPTGNTE. The full-length CDR3 reads as CASSPPAPTGNTEAFF. The V call is TRBV19, the J call TRBJ1-1; D is perhaps TRBD1 (5 bases). The CDR3 goes on 3 residues after the read ends, and that part is filled in from the germline J gene. CDR3 length: 16 residues. The germline V gene encodes CDR1 LNHDA and CDR2 SQIVND (reference sequence). V lost 6 bases, J lost 1 base, and 18 bases lay in between.

This clone was seen a few times. CDR3 loop: CASREFWKAKNEQFF. The covered CDR3 bases are TGTGCCAGTAGGGAGTTTTGGAAAGCGAAAAATGAG. The chain couples TRBV19 to TRBJ2-1, with D hard to call. Coverage ceases 3 residues before the CDR3 finishes, and the germline J gene fills in the end. V shed 6 bases and J shed 7 bases, with 19 bases lying between them. The CDR3 spans 15 residues. Germline CDR1 and CDR2: LNHDA and SQIVND (reference sequence).

On this clone itself: The observed sequence ends 3 residues before the CDR3 terminus, with the missing tail filled in from the germline J gene. The chain is built from TRBV7-9 and TRBJ1-5; no clear D. CDR3 length: 14 amino acids. Germline lookup yields CDR1 SEHNR and CDR2 FQNEAQ (reference sequence). Trimming pared 0 bases from V and 1 base from J, leaving 4 bases between. CDR3 loop: CASSLAGSNQPQHF. CDR3 DNA (partial): TGTGCCAGCAGCTTAGCAGGGAGCAATCAGCCC.

By proportion, this clone is large. Read sequence stops 3 residues before the CDR3 end, and the germline J gene provides the missing end. V usage is TRBV5-4 and J usage is TRBJ2-2; D not resolved. Germline V gene lookup returns CDR1 SGHNT and CDR2 YYREEE (reference sequence). The CDR3 is 12 residues long. Trimming pared 3 bases from V and 5 bases from J, leaving 5 bases between. CDR3 DNA (partial): TGTGCCAGCAGCTCGGTGACCGGGGAG. Translation: CASSSVTGE. The CDR3 in full is CASSSVTGELFF.

On this clone: With the read ending 3 residues before the CDR3 end, the germline J gene is used to fill in that end. The V call is TRBV19, the J call TRBJ2-1; possibly TRBD2 for D (6 bases). The CDR3 length is 14 residues. Germline V lookup: CDR1 LNHDA, CDR2 SQIVND (reference sequence). The V end was cut by 6 bases, the J end by 4 bases, with 13 bases between. This CDR3 reads CASRKGGNYNEQFF. CDR3 DNA (partial): TGTGCCAGTAGGAAAGGCGGGAATTACAATGAG.

In the case of this clone: Read data end 3 residues before the CDR3 end; the end is taken from the germline J gene. The rearrangement joins TRBV18 to TRBJ2-6; a possible D gene is TRBD1 (5 bases). V shed 3 bases and J shed 0 bases, with 9 bases lying between them. The CDR3 runs 16 residues. The germline gives CDR1 KGHSH, CDR2 LQKENI. The sequenced part of the CDR3 DNA is TGTGCCAGCTCACCGCTTCAGGGCTCTGGGGCCAACGTC. This sequence encodes CASSPLQGSGANV. The full-length CDR3 reads as CASSPLQGSGANVLTF.

There are a few counts of this clone. With the read ending 3 residues before the CDR3 end, the germline J gene is used to fill in that end. The genes are TRBV6-1 and TRBJ2-5; 10 nucleotides line up with TRBD2. V lost 1 base, J lost 5 bases, and 4 bases stayed unmatched. Germline CDR1 is MNHNS and CDR2 is SASEGT. The length of the CDR3 is 15 residues. The part of the CDR3 DNA that was read is TGTGCCAGCAGTGAAGGAGCGGGAGGGCCCGAGACC. Translated, it gives CASSEGAGGPET. The full-length CDR3 reads as CASSEGAGGPETQYF.

This clone has more than one count but fewer than ten. The read halts 3 residues ahead of the CDR3 end, with the missing end drawn from the germline J gene. The chain couples TRBV7-9 to TRBJ1-1; D unresolved. Trimming stripped 4 bases from V and 2 bases from J, with 8 bases between. Germline CDR1 reads SEHNR; CDR2 reads FQNEAQ (reference sequence). The CDR3 consists of 13 residues. Partial CDR3 DNA: TGTGCCAGCAGCTACCAGGTAAACACTGAA. Translated, it gives CASSYQVNTE. The full CDR3 is CASSYQVNTEAFF. The entire variable domain, with the rest obtained from reference TRBV7-9 and TRBJ1-1, is as follows: DTGVSQNPRHKITKRGQNVTFRCDPISEHNRLYWYRQTLGQGPEFLTYFQNEAQLEKSRLLSDRFSAERPKGSFSTLEIQRTEQGDSAMYLCASSYQVNTEAFFGQGTRLTVV.

By proportion, this clone is medium-sized. The sequence runs out 3 residues before the end of the CDR3; the remainder is reconstructed from the germline J gene. The chain has TRBV10-3 and TRBJ2-7, with no clear D. CDR1 is ENHRY, CDR2 SYGVKD, per germline. Trimming removed 10 bases at V and 1 base at J, with 8 bases between. The CDR3 has 11 residues. CDR3 residues: CATSESYEQYF. The sequenced part of the CDR3 DNA is TGTGCCACTTCAGAATCCTACGAG.

For this clone: The DNA ends 3 residues before the CDR3 does, and the rest of the CDR3 is filled in from the germline J gene. V usage is TRBV19 and J usage is TRBJ2-1, with 8 bases lining up with TRBD1. The CDR3 is 13 amino acids. Looked up from germline, CDR1 is LNHDA and CDR2 is SQIVND (reference sequence). V was clipped by 9 bases and J by 6 bases; unmatched bases: 7. CDR3 amino acids: CASNRGSGNEQFF. The sequenced CDR3 bases are TGTGCCAGCAACAGGGGGTCTGGCAATGAG.

Partial CDR3 DNA: TGCAGCGTTCCAACAGGGGGCGCGAAGACC. The encoded protein is CSVPTGGAKT. The complete CDR3 sequence is CSVPTGGAKTQYF. This chain uses TRBV29-1 with TRBJ2-5; TRBD1 agrees at 9 bases. The CDR3 extends 3 residues past the end of the read, so its final part is completed from the germline J gene. V shed 5 bases and J 6 bases; nucleotides not matched to a gene: 7. The germline gives CDR1 SQVTM, CDR2 ANQGSEA. The CDR3 runs 13 residues. The full variable domain, rest sourced from reference TRBV29-1 and TRBJ2-5, is SAVISQKPSRDICQRGTSLTIQCQVDSQVTMMFWYRQQPGQSLTLIATANQGSEATYESGFVIDKFPISRPNLTFSTLTVSNMSPEDSSIYLCSVPTGGAKTQYFGPGTRLLVL.

This clone turned up a few times. The sequence runs out 3 residues before the end of the CDR3; the remainder is reconstructed from the germline J gene. The chain is built from TRBV7-9 and TRBJ1-1; no definite D call. The germline CDR1 and CDR2 sequences are SEHNR and FQNEAQ (reference sequence). The CDR3 consists of 12 residues. Trimming removed 5 bases from V and 0 bases from J, with 4 bases in between. The CDR3 here is CASSRLNTEAFF. The DNA read from the CDR3 is TGTGCCAGCAGCAGGCTGAACACTGAA.

This clone has more than one count but fewer than ten. The read gets to within 3 residues of the CDR3 end, and the germline J gene fills in the rest. This sequence joins TRBV7-2 and TRBJ2-7, with 9 bases lining up with TRBD2. Germline V CDR1 and CDR2: SGHTA, FQGNSA. Trimming cost V 0 bases and J 4 bases; bases outside gene matches: 4. The CDR3 contains 15 residues. CDR3 bases read: TGTGCCAGCAGCTTAGCTAGCGGGAGATCGTACGAG. It yields the protein CASSLASGRSYE. The whole CDR3 is CASSLASGRSYEQYF.

Of note for this clone: Read sequence stops 3 residues before the CDR3 end, and the germline J gene provides the missing end. V is TRBV18 and J is TRBJ1-4, with a possible D match to TRBD1 (6 bases). V lost 6 bases and J 8 bases, leaving 19 bases between the germline ends. Germline values: CDR1 KGHSH, CDR2 LQKENI. This CDR3 has 15 residues. CDR3 DNA, as far as it was read: TGTGCCAGCTCGCGCTCCTCGGCAGGGGAAGAAAAA. This sequence encodes CASSRSSAGEEK. The full CDR3 protein reads CASSRSSAGEEKLFF. Full variable domain (missing parts from reference TRBV18 and TRBJ1-4): NAGVMQNPRHLVRRRGQEARLRCSPMKGHSHVYWYRQLPEEGLKFMVYLQKENIIDESGMPKERFSAEFPKEGPSILRIQQVVRGDSAAYFCASSRSSAGEEKLFFGSGTQLSVL.